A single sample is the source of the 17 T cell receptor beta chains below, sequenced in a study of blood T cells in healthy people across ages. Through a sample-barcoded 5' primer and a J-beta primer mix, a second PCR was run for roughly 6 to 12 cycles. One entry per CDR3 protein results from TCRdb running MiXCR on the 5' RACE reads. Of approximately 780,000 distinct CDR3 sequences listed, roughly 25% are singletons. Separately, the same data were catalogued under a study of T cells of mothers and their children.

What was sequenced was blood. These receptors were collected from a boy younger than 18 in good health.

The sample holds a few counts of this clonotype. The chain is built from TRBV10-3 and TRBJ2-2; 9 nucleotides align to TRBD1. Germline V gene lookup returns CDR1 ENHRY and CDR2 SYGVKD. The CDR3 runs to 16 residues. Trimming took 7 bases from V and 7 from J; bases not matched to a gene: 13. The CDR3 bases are TGTGCCATCACCGGACAGGGGAAAGAGTCGGGCGGGGAGCTGTTTTTT. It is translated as CAITGQGKESGGELFF.

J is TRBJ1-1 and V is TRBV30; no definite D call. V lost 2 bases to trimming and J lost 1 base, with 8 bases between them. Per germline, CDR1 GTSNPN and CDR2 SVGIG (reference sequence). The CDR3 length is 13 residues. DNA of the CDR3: TGTGCCTGGAGTAGGGCAGAGAACACTGAAGCTTTCTTT. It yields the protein CAWSRAENTEAFF.

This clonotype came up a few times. Here the CDR3 reads CASSPGGQPNTEAFF. CDR3 DNA sequence: TGTGCCAGCTCACCAGGCGGACAGCCGAACACTGAAGCTTTCTTT. V is TRBV18 and J is TRBJ1-1, with D possibly TRBD1 on 6 matching bases. CDR3 length: 15 amino acids. V gave up 2 bases and J gave up 1 base, with 11 bases separating them. CDR1 is KGHSH, CDR2 LQKENI, per germline.

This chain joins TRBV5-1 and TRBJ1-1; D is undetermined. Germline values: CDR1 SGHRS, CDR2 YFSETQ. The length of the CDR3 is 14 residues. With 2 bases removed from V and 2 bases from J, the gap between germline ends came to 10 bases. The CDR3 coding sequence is TGCGCCAGCAGCTTACTCGACCGCAACACTGAAGCTTTCTTT. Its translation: CASSLLDRNTEAFF.

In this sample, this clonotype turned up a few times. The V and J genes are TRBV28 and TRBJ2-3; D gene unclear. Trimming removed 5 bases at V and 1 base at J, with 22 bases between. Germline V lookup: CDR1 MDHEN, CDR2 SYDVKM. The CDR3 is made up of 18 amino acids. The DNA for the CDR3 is TGTGCCAGCAGTCCTAGGGCCACCGCCGCTGGACGCACAGATACGCAGTATTTT. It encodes CASSPRATAAGRTDTQYF.

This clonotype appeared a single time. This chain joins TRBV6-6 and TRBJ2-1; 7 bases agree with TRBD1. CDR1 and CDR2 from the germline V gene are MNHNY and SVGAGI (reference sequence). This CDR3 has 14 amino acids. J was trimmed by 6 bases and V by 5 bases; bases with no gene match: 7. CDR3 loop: CASSNRQGRNEQFF. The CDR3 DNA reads TGTGCCAGCAGTAACCGACAGGGACGCAATGAGCAGTTCTTC.

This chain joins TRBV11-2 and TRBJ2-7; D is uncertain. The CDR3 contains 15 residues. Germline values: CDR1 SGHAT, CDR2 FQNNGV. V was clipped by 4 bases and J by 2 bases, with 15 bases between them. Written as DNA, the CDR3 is TGTGCCAGCAGCTCTCCGCGGCGTACACCCTACGAGCAGTACTTC. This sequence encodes CASSSPRRTPYEQYF.

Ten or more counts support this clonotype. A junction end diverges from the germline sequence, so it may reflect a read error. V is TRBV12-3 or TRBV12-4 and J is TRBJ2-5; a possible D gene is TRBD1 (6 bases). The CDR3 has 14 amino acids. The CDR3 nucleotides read TGTGCCAGCAGCTTAGCAGGGGTAGGAGAGACCCAGTACTTC. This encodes CASSLAGVGETQYF.

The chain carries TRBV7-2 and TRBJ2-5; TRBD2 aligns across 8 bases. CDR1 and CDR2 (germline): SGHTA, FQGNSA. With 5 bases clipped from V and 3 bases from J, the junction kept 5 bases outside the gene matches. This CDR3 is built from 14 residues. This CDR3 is CASSPAAGEETQYF. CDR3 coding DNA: TGTGCCAGCAGCCCCGCAGCGGGGGAAGAGACCCAGTACTTC.

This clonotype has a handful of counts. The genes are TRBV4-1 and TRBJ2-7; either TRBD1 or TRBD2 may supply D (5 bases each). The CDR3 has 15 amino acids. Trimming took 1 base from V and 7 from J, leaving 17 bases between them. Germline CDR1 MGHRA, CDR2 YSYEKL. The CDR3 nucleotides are TGCGCCAGCAGCCAAGTTGTGTTTGGGGACCGTGAGCAGTACTTC. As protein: CASSQVVFGDREQYF.

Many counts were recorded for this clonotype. DNA for the CDR3: TGTGCCAGCAGCCCACAGGGTACTAATGAAAAACTGTTTTTT. Amino acid sequence: CASSPQGTNEKLFF. This chain joins TRBV18 and TRBJ1-4; TRBD1 is a possible D gene (6 bases). The CDR3 has 14 amino acids. CDR1 and CDR2 (germline): KGHSH, LQKENI. Trimming shortened V by 8 bases and J by 2 bases, and 12 bases separated the two germline ends.

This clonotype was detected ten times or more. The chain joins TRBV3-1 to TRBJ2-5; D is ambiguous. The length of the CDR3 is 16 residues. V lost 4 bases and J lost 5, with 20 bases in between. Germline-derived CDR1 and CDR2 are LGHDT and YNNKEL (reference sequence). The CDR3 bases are TGTGCCAGCAGCCGGTTCATAGACCGCCCTGTGGAGACCCAGTACTTC. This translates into CASSRFIDRPVETQYF.

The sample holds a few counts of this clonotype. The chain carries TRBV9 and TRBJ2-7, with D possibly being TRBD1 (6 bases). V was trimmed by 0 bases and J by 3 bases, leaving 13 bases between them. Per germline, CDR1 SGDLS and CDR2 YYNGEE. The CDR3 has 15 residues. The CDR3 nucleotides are TGTGCCAGCAGCGTAGGGCAGGGGAACAACTACGAGCAGTACTTC. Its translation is CASSVGQGNNYEQYF.

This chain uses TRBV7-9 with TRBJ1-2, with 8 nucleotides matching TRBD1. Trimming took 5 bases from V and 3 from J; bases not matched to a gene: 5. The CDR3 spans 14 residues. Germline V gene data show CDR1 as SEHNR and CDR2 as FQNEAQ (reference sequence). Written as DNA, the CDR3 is TGTGCCAGCAGCCCGACAGGGGCTGACTATGGCTACACCTTC. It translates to CASSPTGADYGYTF.

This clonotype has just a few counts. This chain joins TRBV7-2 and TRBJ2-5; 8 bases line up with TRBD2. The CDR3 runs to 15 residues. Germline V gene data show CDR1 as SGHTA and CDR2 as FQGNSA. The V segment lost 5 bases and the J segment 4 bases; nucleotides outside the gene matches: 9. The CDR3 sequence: CASSLPGGASETQYF. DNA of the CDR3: TGTGCCAGCAGCCTACCCGGGGGGGCTTCAGAGACCCAGTACTTC.

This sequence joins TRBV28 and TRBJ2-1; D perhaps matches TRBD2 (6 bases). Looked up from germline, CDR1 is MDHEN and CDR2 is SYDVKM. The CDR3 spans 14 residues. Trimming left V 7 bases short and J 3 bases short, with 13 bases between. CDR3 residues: CASNRRGFYNEQFF. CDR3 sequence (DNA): TGTGCCAGCAACCGACGGGGGTTCTACAATGAGCAGTTCTTC.

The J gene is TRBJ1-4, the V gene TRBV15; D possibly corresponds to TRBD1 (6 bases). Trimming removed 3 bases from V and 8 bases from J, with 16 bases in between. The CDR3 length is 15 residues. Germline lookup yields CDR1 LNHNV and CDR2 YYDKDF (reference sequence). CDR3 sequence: CATSSGQGMEEKLFF. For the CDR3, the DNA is TGTGCCACCAGCAGCGGGCAGGGGATGGAGGAAAAACTGTTTTTT.